Below are 5 T cell receptor beta chains sequenced from a single sample in a study. TCRdb re-called the 5' RACE reads through MiXCR, storing one row per CDR3 protein. This sample yields roughly 42,000 distinct CDR3 sequences, of which less than 25% are seen a single time; more than 4% belongs to the top ten. Cells sorted as Tregs were CD4+, CD25+ and CD127-/low. The sequencing sample was made of Tregs sorted from blood. The receptors stem from a female donor with breast cancer.

This clonotype was seen a few times. The chain has TRBV7-9 and TRBJ2-1, with a tentative D call TRBD1 (6 bases). Per germline, CDR1 SEHNR and CDR2 FQNEAQ (reference sequence). The CDR3 extends over 17 amino acids. The V gene lost 5 bases and the J gene lost 4 bases, with 21 bases spanning the gap. The CDR3 loop reads CASSPITRQALYNEQFF. CDR3 coding DNA: TGTGCCAGCAGCCCAATAACCCGACAGGCCCTGTACAATGAGCAGTTCTTC.

By proportion, this clonotype is medium-sized (0.01 to 0.1%). The gene calls are TRBV5-4 and TRBJ2-1; the match to TRBD2 covers 7 bases. The CDR3 is 12 amino acids. Unmatched junction bases numbered 6, after V lost 0 bases and J lost 15 bases. Germline V lookup: CDR1 SGHNT, CDR2 YYREEE (reference sequence). CDR3 nucleotides: TGTGCCAGCAGCTTGGCCGGACTAGAACCGTTCTTC. Its protein is CASSLAGLEPFF.

Only a few counts were recorded for this clonotype. The conserved final phenylalanine or tryptophan is absent from the CDR3, which likely points to a read error. V usage is TRBV9 and J usage is TRBJ1-1; weak D call: TRBD1 (5 bases). Between the trimmed V and J ends, which lost 3 bases and 4 bases, there was a span of 22 bases. Germline loops: CDR1 SGDLS, CDR2 YYNGEE. The CDR3 has 17 residues. CDR3 residues: CASSAHLARVMTTEAFL. The CDR3 DNA sequence: TGTGCCAGCAGCGCCCATCTAGCCAGGGTTATGACCACTGAAGCTTTCCTT.

The V gene is TRBV24-1, the J gene TRBJ2-5, with 9 bases identical to TRBD1. From germline, CDR1 is KGHDR and CDR2 SFDVKD. V lost 0 bases to trimming and J lost 0 bases; unmatched junction nucleotides: 4. This CDR3 spans 17 amino acids. CDR3 sequence: CATSDLGTGPYQETQYF. The CDR3 DNA is TGTGCCACCAGTGATTTGGGGACAGGGCCGTACCAAGAGACCCAGTACTTC.

This clonotype was recorded a few times. CDR3 residues: CSVERGGDEQYF. The CDR3 DNA reads as TGCAGCGTTGAACGCGGGGGTGACGAGCAGTACTTC. The V and J genes are TRBV29-1 and TRBJ2-7; 7 bases fit TRBD2. Germline V gives CDR1 SQVTM, CDR2 ANQGSEA. V was pared by 2 bases and J by 5 bases, with 3 bases of the junction left unmatched. The CDR3 extends over 12 amino acids.